This is a list of T cell receptor beta chains from one sample in a study of CD8+ T cells in alopecia areata. Profiled with immunoSEQ multiplex PCR; TCRdb holds only in-frame clones, not every one. The sample comprises 100,000 to 150,000 clones, 49% of which are singletons, and about 19% rests with the top ten. This material consisted of CD8+ T cells sorted from blood, taken at week 0. The source is a human donor with alopecia areata. The CDR3 runs from the conserved cysteine through the conserved F or W. The order of the fields is D gene, CDR3 length, J gene, V gene, clone size, CDR3 DNA, CDR3 protein. A D gene is named only where the DNA matches it firmly. Some rows mark clone size as missing; the rest say once, few, many or name a class of expanded clone.

>TRBD1|16|TRBJ1-1|TRBV30|NA
TGTGCCTGGAGTGTACTAACAGGGGATGAGAACACTGAAGCTTTCTTT
CAWSVLTGDENTEAFF
>NA|13|TRBJ2-7|TRBV28|NA
TGTGCCAGCACTCGGACAGACTCCTACGAGCAGTACTTC
CASTRTDSYEQYF
>NA|14|TRBJ1-5|TRBV6-5|NA
TGTGCCAGCAGGCCGACGGGGCCTTCTCAGCCCCAGCATTTT
CASRPTGPSQPQHF
>NA|15|TRBJ1-4|TRBV30|NA
TGTGCCTGGAGTGTACTTGGGGGGGTTAATGAAAAACTGTTTTTT
CAWSVLGGVNEKLFF
>NA|17|TRBJ1-6|TRBV5-1|NA
TGCGCCAGCAGCTTGAGGGGGGTCTTAGGGAATAATTCACCCCTCCACTTT
CASSLRGVLGNNSPLHF
>NA|15|TRBJ1-5|TRBV7-2|few
TGTGCCAGCAGCCTTATACAGGGAAGCAATCAGCCCCAGCATTTT
CASSLIQGSNQPQHF
>NA|12|TRBJ2-7|TRBV7-9|few
TGTGCCAGCAGCTTAATGGGGGACGAGCAGTACTTC
CASSLMGDEQYF
>NA|16|TRBJ2-5|TRBV7-9|NA
TGTGCCAGCAGCAGCCCCTGGGCAGAATTTGGAGAGACCCAGTACTTC
CASSSPWAEFGETQYF
>NA|14|TRBJ1-5|TRBV27|NA
TGTGCCAGCAGGGCCGGTACAGGCAATCAGCCCCAGCATTTT
CASRAGTGNQPQHF
>NA|12|TRBJ1-1|TRBV7-9|NA
TGTGCCAGCAGCTCCGGGACGCTTGAAGCTTTCTTT
CASSSGTLEAFF
>NA|14|TRBJ2-7|TRBV10-2|NA
TGCGCCAGCAGTGTGGTGGGGTTCACCTACGAGCAGTACTTC
CASSVVGFTYEQYF
>TRBD1|16|TRBJ1-1|TRBV5-4|NA
TGTGCCAGCAGCTCGGACAGGGAGGGCGCGAACACTGAAGCTTTCTTT
CASSSDREGANTEAFF
>TRBD2|15|TRBJ2-1|TRBV9|NA
TGTGCCAGCAGCGAACGGGGGGGCATTAAAAATGAGCAGTTCTTC
CASSERGGIKNEQFF
>NA|13|TRBJ2-7|TRBV30|few
TGTGCCTGGAGTGTAAACTGGGCGGACGAGCAGTACTTC
CAWSVNWADEQYF
>NA|13|TRBJ1-5|TRBV29-1|few
TGCAGCGTTGAAGAGGACTCGAATCAGCCCCAGCATTTT
CSVEEDSNQPQHF
>TRBD2|17|TRBJ2-3|TRBV4-1|NA
TGCGCCAGCAGCCAACCCTCTAGCGGGGGGGCGACAGATACGCAGTATTTT
CASSQPSSGGATDTQYF
>TRBD1|15|TRBJ2-1|TRBV5-1|NA
TGCGCCAGCAGCTTAGACAGGGGTTCCTACAATGAGCAGTTCTTC
CASSLDRGSYNEQFF
>NA|15|TRBJ1-5|TRBV4-1|NA
TGCGCCAGCGGCAGGACAGCGGATAGCAATCAGCCCCAGCATTTT
CASGRTADSNQPQHF
>NA|16|TRBJ2-3|TRBV29-1|NA
TGCAGCGTTGATCAGGGTCGACAAGCCTACACAGATACGCAGTATTTT
CSVDQGRQAYTDTQYF
>TRBD2|14|TRBJ2-7|TRBV29-1|NA
TGCAGCGTTGAAGATCTTCCTGGGGGGGGCGAGCAGTACTTC
CSVEDLPGGGEQYF
>TRBD1|14|TRBJ2-7|TRBV29-1|NA
TGCAGCGCTTGGGGTCGAGGGGGCATCGACGAGCAGTACTTC
CSAWGRGGIDEQYF
>NA|16|TRBJ2-1|TRBV11-1|few
TGTGCCAGCAGCTTGAGGGAGCGGACCAGATACAATGAGCAGTTCTTC
CASSLRERTRYNEQFF
>NA|13|TRBJ1-1|TRBV30|few
TGTGCCTGGAGTGTACAAGGGAACACTGAAGCTTTCTTT
CAWSVQGNTEAFF
>TRBD1|14|TRBJ2-7|TRBV15|NA
TGTGCCACCAGCACCGGGACAGGGGACTACGAGCAGTACTTC
CATSTGTGDYEQYF
>NA|14|TRBJ1-2|TRBV27|once
TGTGCCAGCAGTTTCAACTGGGGAGGGGATGGCTACACCTTC
CASSFNWGGDGYTF
>NA|11|TRBJ1-1|TRBV11-2|NA
TGTGCCAGCAGCTTAGAAACTGAAGCTTTCTTT
CASSLETEAFF
>TRBD1|16|TRBJ2-2|TRBV23-1|NA
TGCGCCAGCAGTCAATCTTCTCGGACAGGGGCCGGGGAGCTGTTTTTT
CASSQSSRTGAGELFF
>NA|13|TRBJ1-1|TRBV7-9|NA
TGTGCCAGCAGCTTAAGATCCGAGGGGCGAGCTTTCTTT
CASSLRSEGRAFF
>TRBD1|18|TRBJ2-5|TRBV4-1|NA
TGCGCCAGCAGCCAAGAATTACAGGGGGCTGAAGGTTCCGGGGCCCAGTACTTC
CASSQELQGAEGSGAQYF
>NA|15|TRBJ1-6|TRBV19|few
TGTGCCAGTAGTATGGACCGGAGATTGAATTCACCCCTCCACTTT
CASSMDRRLNSPLHF
>NA|13|TRBJ2-5|TRBV6-5|few
TGTGCCAGCCAGGGGGGCGCCCAGGAGACCCAGTACTTC
CASQGGAQETQYF
>NA|17|TRBJ2-3|TRBV2|NA
TGTGCCAGCAGACCGAGTCAAGGGAAGGGCCTCACAGATACGCAGTATTTT
CASRPSQGKGLTDTQYF
>NA|13|TRBJ1-5|TRBV12-5|few
TGTGCTAGTGGTTTGGCGGTAGGGCAGCCCCAGCATTTT
CASGLAVGQPQHF
>NA|12|TRBJ2-1|TRBV5-1|few
TGCGCCAGCCAACTCGGGGAGAATGAGCAGTTCTTC
CASQLGENEQFF
>TRBD2|16|TRBJ2-7|TRBV4-1|NA
TGCGCCAGCAGCCAGCCAGGAGCGGGGGGTCCCTACGAGCAGTACTTC
CASSQPGAGGPYEQYF
>NA|15|TRBJ2-2|TRBV2|NA
TGTGCCAGCAGGGACCACACAGCGAACACCGGGGAGCTGTTTTTT
CASRDHTANTGELFF
>NA|16|TRBJ2-2|TRBV27|few
TGTGCCAGCAGTTCCCTTTCCCGGGCGGGAACCGGGGAGCTGTTTTTT
CASSSLSRAGTGELFF
>NA|19|TRBJ1-6|TRBV5-1|NA
TGCGCCAGCAGCTTGGAGTGGGGATCACAAAGGAGTTATAATTCACCCCTCCACTTT
CASSLEWGSQRSYNSPLHF
>TRBD1|14|TRBJ1-1|TRBV6-5|NA
TGTGCCAGCAGTTACTCCACAGGGGGCTCTGAAGCTTTCTTT
CASSYSTGGSEAFF
>NA|13|TRBJ2-7|TRBV30|once
TGTGCCTGGGCCGGGCGAAACCCCTACGAGCAGTACTTC
CAWAGRNPYEQYF
>NA|11|TRBJ2-1|TRBV11-2|NA
TGTGCCAGCAGCCTGGCACAGGGTCAGTTCTTC
CASSLAQGQFF
>NA|14|TRBJ1-2|TRBV4-3|NA
TGCGCCAGCAGCCAAGAACATGGAGGGCGAGGCTACACCTTC
CASSQEHGGRGYTF
>NA|14|TRBJ1-2|TRBV15|NA
TGTGCCACCAGCAGAGAGGGGGCCGCCTATGGCTACACCTTC
CATSREGAAYGYTF
>TRBD1|13|TRBJ2-1|TRBV6-5|NA
TGTGCCAGCAGTGGGGACAGTAACAATGAGCAGTTCTTC
CASSGDSNNEQFF